The present T cell receptor beta chain was sequenced within a study of cytomegalovirus exposure and HLA in healthy donors. Study findings and constraints: Many donors shared some public TCRs, even though most TCR sequences were rare. The authors later linked a missense DCLRE1C variant to TCR beta V- and J-gene trimming.

Among the donors, all were healthy bone marrow donors. PCR used 60 Vbeta primers and 13 Jbeta primers. The authors' processing: Unique TCR beta chains numbered around 80 million in a later analysis, with some 9.9 million shared. TCRdb's copy holds only in-frame clones and misses some; the assay was immunoSEQ multiplex PCR. The DNA was the basis for D and trimming; V, J and clone size are from that table. The sample consists of fewer than 130,000 clones, about 80% of them appearing once. This clone was detected only once. Its antigen remains unknown. CDR1 is SGDLS and CDR2 is YYNGEE in the germline V gene. The CDR3 is 15 residues long. Trimming removed 3 bases from V and 8 bases from J, with 18 bases in between.

The chain recombines TRBV9 with TRBJ2-1; maybe TRBD2 (5 bases). The receptor was derived from a man in his fifties in good health and CMV-seropositive. Sequenced sample: PBMCs. The CDR3 loop is CASSGAGLGGHEQFF. CDR3 DNA: TGTGCCAGCAGCGGAGCAGGTTTAGGAGGTCATGAGCAGTTCTTC.